This T cell receptor beta chain was sequenced during a study of blood T cell repertoires in COVID-19. The ends lost 0 bases at V and 7 bases at J; junction bases unmatched: 14. The CDR3 loop spans 17 amino acids. Germline assignment: CDR1 SGHTS and CDR2 YDEGEE. Assay used: immunoSEQ multiplex PCR; TCRdb lists only in-frame clones, some missing. Of 350,000 or so clones listed, approximately 89% are singletons. Seattle's cohort entered during active infection and was followed longitudinally. The rearrangement uses TRBV5-8 and TRBJ1-2; 8 bases line up with TRBD1. The sequenced sample consisted of peripheral blood. The origin of this receptor is a woman in her sixties or seventies with COVID-19, enrolled during active disease. The CDR3 region is CASSLVDRGRPSGGYTF. The CDR3, as DNA: TGTGCCAGCAGCTTGGTCGACAGGGGCCGCCCCTCAGGTGGCTACACCTTC.